This T cell receptor (beta chain) was sequenced for a study of monozygotic twins with cystic fibrosis. General study results and limits: In 13 of 16 pairs, V gene usage was closest to the co-twin's.

In the case of this clone: Its antigen remains unknown.

The assay was immunoSEQ multiplex PCR, and TCRdb's table has in-frame clones only and misses some. The data show fewer than 25,000 clones, with about 86% seen just once and more than 0.9% held by the top ten. The sample was blood. The sequence came from a woman in her twenties or thirties with cystic fibrosis.

DNA of the CDR3: TGTGCCAGCAGTTACTCAGGGTATCTAGGTCTGTCACCCCTCCACTTT. As protein: CASSYSGYLGLSPLHF. This chain connects TRBV6-6 to TRBJ1-6; D call uncertain. This CDR3 spans 16 amino acids. Germline V gene sequence: CDR1 MNHNY, CDR2 SVGAGI (reference sequence). The V and J ends lost 0 bases and 10 bases respectively, with 16 bases between them.